The 10 T cell receptor beta chains listed next were all sequenced from one sample in a study of cytomegalovirus exposure and HLA in healthy donors. PCR was performed using 60 Vbeta and 13 Jbeta primers. This table comes from immunoSEQ multiplex PCR, and its TCRdb copy is limited to in-frame clones, with some not included. The sample holds 120,000 to 150,000 clones; approximately 80% are singletons and the top ten take 4.5% to 6%. Sequencing was done on a sample of PBMCs. These receptors originate from a male donor in good health and CMV-seronegative.

V and J are TRBV27 and TRBJ2-3; tentatively, D is TRBD1 (6 bases). Germline CDR1 is MNHEY and CDR2 is SMNVEV (reference sequence). Trimming stripped 5 bases from V and 2 bases from J, with 26 bases between. This CDR3 spans 19 amino acids. The CDR3 reads CASSPYIQGGGPITDTQYF. DNA for the CDR3: TGTGCCAGCAGTCCGTACATACAGGGCGGTGGTCCGATCACAGATACGCAGTATTTT.

This chain connects TRBV27 to TRBJ2-6, with D maybe TRBD1 (5 bases). The CDR3 has 15 amino acids. From germline, CDR1 is MNHEY and CDR2 SMNVEV (reference sequence). V lost 2 bases, J lost 3 bases, and 8 bases lay in between. This chain's CDR3 is CASSLMQGGANVLTF. CDR3 DNA sequence: TGTGCCAGCAGTTTAATGCAGGGTGGGGCCAACGTCCTGACTTTC. The whole variable domain, filled in from reference TRBV27 and TRBJ2-6, reads EAQVTQNPRYLITVTGKKLTVTCSQNMNHEYMSWYRQDPGLGLRQIYYSMNVEVTDKGDVPEGYKVSRKEKRNFPLILESPSPNQTSLYFCASSLMQGGANVLTFGAGSRLTVL.

The chain joins TRBV2 to TRBJ2-3, with D perhaps TRBD1 (5 bases). The CDR3 loop spans 13 amino acids. V was clipped by 4 bases and J by 6 bases, with 11 bases between them. Germline CDR1 reads SNHLY; CDR2 reads FYNNEI. The CDR3 is CASSVGRPDTQYF. Here the CDR3 DNA reads TGTGCCAGCAGTGTGGGGCGGCCTGATACGCAGTATTTT.

The gene calls are TRBV7-6 and TRBJ1-2, with D perhaps TRBD1 (5 bases). The germline V and J ends were trimmed by 5 bases and 6 bases, with 22 bases remaining between them. The germline CDR1 and CDR2 sequences are SGHVS and FNYEAQ. The CDR3 contains 16 residues. The CDR3 spells CASSPRAAGTSHGYTF. CDR3 in DNA: TGTGCCAGCAGCCCGAGGGCCGCGGGGACTAGTCATGGCTACACCTTC. Full variable domain (rest looked up from reference TRBV7-6 and TRBJ1-2): GAGVSQSPRYKVTKRGQDVALRCDPISGHVSLYWYRQALGQGPEFLTYFNYEAQQDKSGLPNDRFSAERPEGSISTLTIQRTEQRDSAMYRCASSPRAAGTSHGYTFGSGTRLTVV.

The chain combines TRBV5-8 with TRBJ1-5; D uncertain. CDR1 is SGHTS, CDR2 YDEGEE, per germline. V gave up 3 bases and J gave up 2 bases, with 9 bases separating them. CDR3 length: 14 amino acids. The CDR3 DNA is TGTGCCAGCAGCTCCTCGGCGGGCAATCAGCCCCAGCATTTT. The encoded protein is CASSSSAGNQPQHF. The whole variable domain, filled in from reference TRBV5-8 and TRBJ1-5, reads EAGVTQSPTHLIKTRGQQATLRCSPISGHTSVYWYQQALGLGLQFLLWYDEGEERNRGNFPPRFSGRQFPNYSSELNVNALELEDSALYLCASSSSAGNQPQHFGDGTRLSIL.

This clone has only a few counts. This rearrangement joins TRBV25-1 to TRBJ2-7; 7 bases line up with TRBD2. The CDR3 is 13 residues long. CDR1 is MGHDK, CDR2 SYGVNS, per germline. Trimming cost V 6 bases and J 3 bases; bases outside gene matches: 5. CDR3 amino acids: CASRMGGYYEQYF. In DNA form, the CDR3 reads TGTGCCAGCAGAATGGGAGGGTACTACGAGCAGTACTTC.

This rearrangement joins TRBV7-3 to TRBJ2-3; 9 nucleotides match TRBD1. The germline V gene encodes CDR1 SGHTA and CDR2 FQGTGA. This CDR3 contains 16 residues. With 5 bases clipped from V and 1 base from J, the junction kept 7 bases outside the gene matches. CDR3 region: CASSLQTGGGTDTQYF. DNA for the CDR3: TGTGCCAGCAGCCTACAGACAGGGGGAGGCACAGATACGCAGTATTTT.

This chain links TRBV27 with TRBJ2-6; 7 bases match TRBD1. Germline V lookup: CDR1 MNHEY, CDR2 SMNVEV (reference sequence). The ends lost 8 bases at V and 2 bases at J; junction bases unmatched: 21. The CDR3 has 20 amino acids. DNA for the CDR3: TGTGCCAGCGGTAAAGTGGGCCTTACAGGGGAATCCGCTGGGGCCAACGTCCTGACTTTC. Its protein product is CASGKVGLTGESAGANVLTF.

The rearrangement links TRBV7-9 to TRBJ2-7; D not resolved. Trimming removed 5 bases at V and 2 bases at J, with 10 bases between. From germline, CDR1 is SEHNR and CDR2 FQNEAQ (reference sequence). The CDR3 totals 13 residues. The CDR3 loop is CASSGTATYEQYF. The CDR3 DNA follows: TGTGCCAGCAGCGGTACTGCCACCTACGAGCAGTACTTC.

Only a few counts were recorded for this clone. The chain joins TRBV5-1 to TRBJ2-2; 7 positions match TRBD2. In germline, CDR1 is SGHRS, CDR2 YFSETQ. V trimming: 4 bases; J trimming: 7 bases; junction bases outside the gene matches: 4. This CDR3 contains 13 residues. The CDR3 DNA is TGCGCCAGCAGCGGGGGGGATGACGGGGAGCTGTTTTTT. Amino acids: CASSGGDDGELFF.